This T cell receptor (beta chain) was documented in a study of blood T cell repertoires in COVID-19. The V and J ends lost 2 bases and 5 bases, in that order; junction bases with no gene match: 3. The CDR3 runs 13 residues. Authors' processing steps: Estimation of nucleated cell counts was performed using reference gene primer amplification. Here immunoSEQ multiplex PCR was the method, and the copy in TCRdb shows in-frame clones only, minus some. That table furnishes V, J and clone size, whereas the DNA furnished D and trimming. This table holds about 300,000 clones, 87% found once. The sequencing input was PBMCs or T cells enriched from blood (not recorded which). This sequence originates from a woman aged 30 to 39 who had recovered from COVID-19. This rearrangement joins TRBV12-3 or TRBV12-4 to TRBJ2-7, with TRBD2 matching 7 bases. In nucleotides, the CDR3 is TGTGCCAGCAGTTTATCTGCGGGAGACGAGCAGTACTTC. Its translation: CASSLSAGDEQYF.